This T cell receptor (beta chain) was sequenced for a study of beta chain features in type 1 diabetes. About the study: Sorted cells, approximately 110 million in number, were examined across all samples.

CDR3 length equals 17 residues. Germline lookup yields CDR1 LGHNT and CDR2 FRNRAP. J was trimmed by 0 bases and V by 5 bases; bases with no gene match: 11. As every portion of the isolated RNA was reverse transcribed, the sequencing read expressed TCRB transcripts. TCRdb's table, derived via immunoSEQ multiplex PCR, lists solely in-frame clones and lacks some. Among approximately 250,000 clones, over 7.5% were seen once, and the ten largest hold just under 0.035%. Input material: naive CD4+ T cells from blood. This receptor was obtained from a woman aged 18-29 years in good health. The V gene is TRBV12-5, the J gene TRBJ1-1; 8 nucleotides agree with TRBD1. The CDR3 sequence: CASGVLRTGYLNTEAFF. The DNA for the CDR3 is TGTGCTAGTGGTGTCCTCCGGACAGGGTACCTGAACACTGAAGCTTTCTTT.